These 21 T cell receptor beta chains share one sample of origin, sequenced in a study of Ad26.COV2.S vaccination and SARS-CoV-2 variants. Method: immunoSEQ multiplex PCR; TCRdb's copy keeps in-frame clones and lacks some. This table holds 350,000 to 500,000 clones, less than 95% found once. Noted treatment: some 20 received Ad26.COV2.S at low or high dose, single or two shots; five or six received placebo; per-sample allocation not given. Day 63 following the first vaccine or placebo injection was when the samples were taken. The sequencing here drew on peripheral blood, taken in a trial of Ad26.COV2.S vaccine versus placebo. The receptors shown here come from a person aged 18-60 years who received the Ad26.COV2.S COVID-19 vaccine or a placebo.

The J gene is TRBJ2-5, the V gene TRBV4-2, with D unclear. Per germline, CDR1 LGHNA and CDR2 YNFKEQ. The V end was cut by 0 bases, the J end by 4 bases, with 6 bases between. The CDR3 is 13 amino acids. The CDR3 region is CASSQDYVETQYF. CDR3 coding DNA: TGTGCCAGCAGCCAAGATTACGTAGAGACCCAGTACTTC.

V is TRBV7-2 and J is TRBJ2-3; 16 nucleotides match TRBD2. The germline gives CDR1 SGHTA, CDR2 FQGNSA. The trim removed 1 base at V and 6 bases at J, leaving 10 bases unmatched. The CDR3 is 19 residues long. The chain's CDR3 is CASSLDIPGLAGGSDTQYF. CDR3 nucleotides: TGTGCCAGCAGCTTAGATATCCCGGGACTAGCGGGAGGGTCGGATACGCAGTATTTT.

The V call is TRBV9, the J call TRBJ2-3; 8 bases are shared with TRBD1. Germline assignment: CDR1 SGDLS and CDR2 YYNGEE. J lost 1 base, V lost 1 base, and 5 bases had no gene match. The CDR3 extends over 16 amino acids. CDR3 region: CASSVSQTGGTDTQYF. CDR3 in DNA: TGTGCCAGCAGCGTATCCCAGACAGGGGGCACAGATACGCAGTATTTT. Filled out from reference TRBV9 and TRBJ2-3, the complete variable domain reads DSGVTQTPKHLITATGQRVTLRCSPRSGDLSVYWYQQSLDQGLQFLIQYYNGEERAKGNILERFSAQQFPDLHSELNLSSLELGDSALYFCASSVSQTGGTDTQYFGPGTRLTVL.

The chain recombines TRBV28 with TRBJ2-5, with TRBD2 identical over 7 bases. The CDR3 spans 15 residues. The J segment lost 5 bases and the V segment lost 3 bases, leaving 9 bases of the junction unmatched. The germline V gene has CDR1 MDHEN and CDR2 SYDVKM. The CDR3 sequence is CASSFFTGGGETQYF. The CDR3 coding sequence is TGTGCCAGCAGTTTCTTCACGGGGGGAGGGGAGACCCAGTACTTC. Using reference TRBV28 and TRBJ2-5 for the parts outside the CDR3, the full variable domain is DVKVTQSSRYLVKRTGEKVFLECVQDMDHENMFWYRQDPGLGLRLIYFSYDVKMKEKGDIPEGYSVSREKKERFSLILESASTNQTSMYLCASSFFTGGGETQYFGPGTRLLVL.

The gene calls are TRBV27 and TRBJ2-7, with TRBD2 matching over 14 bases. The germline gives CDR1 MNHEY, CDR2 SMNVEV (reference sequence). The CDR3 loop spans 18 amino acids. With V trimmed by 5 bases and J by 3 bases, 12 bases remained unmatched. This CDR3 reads CASSLQGPGLAGVYEQYF. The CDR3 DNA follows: TGTGCCAGCAGTCTACAGGGTCCGGGACTAGCGGGAGTCTACGAGCAGTACTTC.

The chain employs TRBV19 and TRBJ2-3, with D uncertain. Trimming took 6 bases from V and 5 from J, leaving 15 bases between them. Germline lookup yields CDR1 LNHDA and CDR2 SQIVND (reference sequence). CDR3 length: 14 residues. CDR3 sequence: CASSTTPARDTQYF. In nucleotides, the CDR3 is TGTGCCAGTAGCACCACTCCGGCCCGAGATACGCAGTATTTT.

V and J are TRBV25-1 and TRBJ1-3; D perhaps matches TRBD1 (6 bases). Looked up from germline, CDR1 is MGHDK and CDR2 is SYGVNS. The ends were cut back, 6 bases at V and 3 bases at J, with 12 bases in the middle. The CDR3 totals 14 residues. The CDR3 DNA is TGTGCCAGCAGCCCAGGGGCAGGTGGAAACACCATATATTTT. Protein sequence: CASSPGAGGNTIYF. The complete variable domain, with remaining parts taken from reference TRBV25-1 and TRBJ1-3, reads EADIYQTPRYLVIGTGKKITLECSQTMGHDKMYWYQQDPGMELHLIHYSYGVNSTEKGDLSSESTVSRIRTEHFPLTLESARPSHTSQYLCASSPGAGGNTIYFGEGSWLTVV.

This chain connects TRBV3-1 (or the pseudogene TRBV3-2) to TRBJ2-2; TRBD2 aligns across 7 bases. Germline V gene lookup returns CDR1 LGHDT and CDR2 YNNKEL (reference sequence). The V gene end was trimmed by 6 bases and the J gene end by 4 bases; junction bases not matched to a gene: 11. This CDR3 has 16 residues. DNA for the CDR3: TGTGCCAGCAGAAAGGCGGGCGGGAGAGGCACCGGGGAGCTGTTTTTT. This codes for CASRKAGGRGTGELFF.

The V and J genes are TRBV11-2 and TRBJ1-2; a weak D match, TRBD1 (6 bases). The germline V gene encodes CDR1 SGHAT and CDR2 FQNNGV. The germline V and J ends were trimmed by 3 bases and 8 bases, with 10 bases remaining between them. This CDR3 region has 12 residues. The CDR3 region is CASSFTGSGYTF. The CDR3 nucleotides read TGTGCCAGCAGCTTCACAGGGTCCGGCTACACCTTC.

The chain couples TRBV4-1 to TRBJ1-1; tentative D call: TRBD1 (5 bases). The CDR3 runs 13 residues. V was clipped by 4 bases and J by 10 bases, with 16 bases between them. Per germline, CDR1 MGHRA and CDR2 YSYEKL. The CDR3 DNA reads TGCGCCAGCAGCCCTGGGACCATAAGTATAGCTTTCTTT. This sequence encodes CASSPGTISIAFF.

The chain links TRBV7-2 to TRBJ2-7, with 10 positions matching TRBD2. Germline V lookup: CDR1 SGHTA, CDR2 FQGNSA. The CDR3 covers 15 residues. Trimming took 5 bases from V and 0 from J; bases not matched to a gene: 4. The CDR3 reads CASSATSGNSYEQYF. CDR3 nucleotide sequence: TGTGCCAGCAGCGCAACTAGCGGGAACTCCTACGAGCAGTACTTC.

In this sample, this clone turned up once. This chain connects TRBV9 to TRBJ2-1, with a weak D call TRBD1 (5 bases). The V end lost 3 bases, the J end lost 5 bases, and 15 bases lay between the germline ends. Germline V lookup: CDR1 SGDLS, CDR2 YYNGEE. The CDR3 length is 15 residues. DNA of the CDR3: TGTGCCAGCAGCGGAGGACGGACACCTGACAATGAGCAGTTCTTC. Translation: CASSGGRTPDNEQFF.

CDR3: CASSYLKRGQTYEQYF. The CDR3 DNA is TGTGCCAGCAGTTACTTAAAGCGGGGGCAAACCTACGAGCAGTACTTC. The chain uses TRBV6-2 or TRBV6-3 and TRBJ2-7, with TRBD2 matching over 8 bases. This CDR3 region has 16 residues. Germline V gene lookup returns CDR1 MNHEY and CDR2 SVGEGT. The V gene end was trimmed by 1 base and the J gene end by 2 bases; junction bases not matched to a gene: 7.

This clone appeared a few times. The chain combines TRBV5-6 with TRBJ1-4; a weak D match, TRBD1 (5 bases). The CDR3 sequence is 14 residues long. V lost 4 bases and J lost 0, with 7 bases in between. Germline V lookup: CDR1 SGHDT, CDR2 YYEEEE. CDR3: CASSPQATNEKLFF. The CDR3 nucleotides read TGTGCCAGCAGCCCACAGGCAACTAATGAAAAACTGTTTTTT.

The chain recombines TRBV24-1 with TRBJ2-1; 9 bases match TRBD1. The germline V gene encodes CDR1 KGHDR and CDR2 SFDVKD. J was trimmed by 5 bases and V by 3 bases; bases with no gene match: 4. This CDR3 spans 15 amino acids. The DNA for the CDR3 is TGTGCCACCAGTGATGCTGGACAGGGGAACAATGAGCAGTTCTTC. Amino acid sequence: CATSDAGQGNNEQFF.

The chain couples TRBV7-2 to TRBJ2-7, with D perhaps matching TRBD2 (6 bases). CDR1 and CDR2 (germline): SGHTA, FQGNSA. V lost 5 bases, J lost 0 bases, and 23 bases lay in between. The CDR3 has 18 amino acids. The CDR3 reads CASSPRIAAGVSSYEQYF. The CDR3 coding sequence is TGTGCCAGCAGCCCTCGAATAGCGGCCGGGGTTAGCTCCTACGAGCAGTACTTC.

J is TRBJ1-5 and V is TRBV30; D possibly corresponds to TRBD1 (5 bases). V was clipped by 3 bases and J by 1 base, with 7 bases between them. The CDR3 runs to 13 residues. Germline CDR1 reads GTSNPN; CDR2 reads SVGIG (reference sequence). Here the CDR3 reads CAWSRDSNQPQHF. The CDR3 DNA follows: TGTGCCTGGAGCCGGGACAGCAATCAGCCCCAGCATTTT.

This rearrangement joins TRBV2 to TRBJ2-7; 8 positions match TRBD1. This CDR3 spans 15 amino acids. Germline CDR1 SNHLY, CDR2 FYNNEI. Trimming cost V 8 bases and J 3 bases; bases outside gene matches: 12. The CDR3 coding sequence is TGTGCCAGCGGCCGGGACAGGAATTTTCTCTACGAGCAGTACTTC. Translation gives CASGRDRNFLYEQYF.

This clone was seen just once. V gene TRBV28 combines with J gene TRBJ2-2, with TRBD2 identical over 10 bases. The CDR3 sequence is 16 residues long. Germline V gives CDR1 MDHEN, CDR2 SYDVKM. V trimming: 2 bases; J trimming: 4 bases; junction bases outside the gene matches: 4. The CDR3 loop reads CASSLLAGAGTGELFF. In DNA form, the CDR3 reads TGTGCCAGCAGTTTACTAGCGGGAGCGGGCACCGGGGAGCTGTTTTTT.

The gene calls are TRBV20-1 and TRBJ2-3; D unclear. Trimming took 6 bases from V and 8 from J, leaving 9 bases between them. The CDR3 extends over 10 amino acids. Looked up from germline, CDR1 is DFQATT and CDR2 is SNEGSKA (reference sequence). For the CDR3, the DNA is TGCAGTGCAAAGGTGACTACGCAGTATTTT. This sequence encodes CSAKVTTQYF.

The CDR3 bases are TGTGCCAGCAGTTTACTCGGGGACACCTACACAGATACGCAGTATTTT. It translates to CASSLLGDTYTDTQYF. The chain recombines TRBV27 with TRBJ2-3, with TRBD1 as a possible D gene (6 bases). The CDR3 contains 16 residues. The V end lost 2 bases, the J end lost 2 bases, and 14 bases lay between the germline ends. Germline loops: CDR1 MNHEY, CDR2 SMNVEV (reference sequence).